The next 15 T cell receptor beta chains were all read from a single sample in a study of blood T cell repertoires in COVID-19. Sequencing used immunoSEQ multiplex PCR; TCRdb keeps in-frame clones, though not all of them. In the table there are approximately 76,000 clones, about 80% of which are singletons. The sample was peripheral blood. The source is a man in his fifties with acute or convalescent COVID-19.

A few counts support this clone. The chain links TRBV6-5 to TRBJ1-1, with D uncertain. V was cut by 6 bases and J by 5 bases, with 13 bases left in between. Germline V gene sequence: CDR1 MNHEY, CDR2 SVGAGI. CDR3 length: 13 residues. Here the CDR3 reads CASSPPRGTEAFF. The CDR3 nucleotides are TGTGCCAGCAGCCCCCCCCGGGGAACTGAAGCTTTCTTT.

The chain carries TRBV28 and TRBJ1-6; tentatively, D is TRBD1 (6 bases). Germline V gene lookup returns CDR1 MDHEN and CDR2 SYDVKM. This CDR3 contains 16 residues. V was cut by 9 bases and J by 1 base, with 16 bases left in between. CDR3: CASRTAEGSYNSPLHF. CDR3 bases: TGTGCCAGTAGGACAGCCGAGGGTTCCTATAATTCACCCCTCCACTTT.

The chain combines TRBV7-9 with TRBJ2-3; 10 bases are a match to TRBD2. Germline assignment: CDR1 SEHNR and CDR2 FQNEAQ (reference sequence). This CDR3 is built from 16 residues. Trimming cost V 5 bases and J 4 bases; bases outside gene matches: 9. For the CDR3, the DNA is TGTGCCAGCAGCGTCCTAGCGGGAGTAATCGCAGATACGCAGTATTTT. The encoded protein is CASSVLAGVIADTQYF.

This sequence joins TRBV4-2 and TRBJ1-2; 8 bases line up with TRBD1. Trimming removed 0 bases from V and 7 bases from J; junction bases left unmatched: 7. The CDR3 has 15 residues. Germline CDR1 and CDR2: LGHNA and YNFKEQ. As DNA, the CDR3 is TGTGCCAGCAGCCAAGACCTGGACAGGGCAGGTGGCTACACCTTC. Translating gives CASSQDLDRAGGYTF.

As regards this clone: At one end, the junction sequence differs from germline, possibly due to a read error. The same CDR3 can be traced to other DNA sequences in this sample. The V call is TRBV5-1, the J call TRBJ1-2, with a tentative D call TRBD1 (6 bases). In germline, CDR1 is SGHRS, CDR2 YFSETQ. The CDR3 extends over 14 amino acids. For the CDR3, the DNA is TGCGCCAGCAGCCCCAGGACAGATCGTGGTGGCTACACCTTT. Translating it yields CASSPRTDRGGYTF.

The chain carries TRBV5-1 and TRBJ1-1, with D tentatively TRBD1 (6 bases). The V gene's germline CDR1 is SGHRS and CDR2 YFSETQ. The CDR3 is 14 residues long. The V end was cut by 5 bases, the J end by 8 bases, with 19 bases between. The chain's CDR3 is CASRQGAENAEAFF. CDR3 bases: TGCGCCAGCAGACAGGGAGCCGAGAATGCAGAAGCTTTCTTT.

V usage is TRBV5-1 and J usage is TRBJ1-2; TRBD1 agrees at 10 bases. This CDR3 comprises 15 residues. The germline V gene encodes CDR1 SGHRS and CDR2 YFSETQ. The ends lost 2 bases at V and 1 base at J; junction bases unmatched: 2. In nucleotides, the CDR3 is TGCGCCAGCAGCTTAGACAGGGGGCTTAACTATGGCTACACCTTC. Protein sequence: CASSLDRGLNYGYTF.

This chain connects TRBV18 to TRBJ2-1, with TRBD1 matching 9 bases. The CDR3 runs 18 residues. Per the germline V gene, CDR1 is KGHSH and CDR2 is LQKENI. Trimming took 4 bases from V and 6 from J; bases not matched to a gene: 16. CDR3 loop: CASSRLELGTGTINEQFF. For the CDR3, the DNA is TGTGCCAGCTCACGTCTAGAATTAGGGACAGGGACCATCAATGAGCAGTTCTTC.

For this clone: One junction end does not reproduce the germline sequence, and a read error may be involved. CDR3 nucleotide sequence: TGTGCCAGCAGCTGGGAGGCGACGAGAACGTCCCCGGTGCTGCTCTTT. This sequence encodes CASSWEATRTSPVLLF. The chain uses TRBV5-6 and TRBJ1-1; D ambiguous. Germline assignment: CDR1 SGHDT and CDR2 YYEEEE. CDR3 length: 16 residues.

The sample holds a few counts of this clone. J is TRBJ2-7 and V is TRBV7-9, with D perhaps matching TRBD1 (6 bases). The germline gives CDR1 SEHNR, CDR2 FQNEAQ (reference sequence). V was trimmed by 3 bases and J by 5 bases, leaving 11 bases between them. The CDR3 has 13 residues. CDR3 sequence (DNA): TGTGCCAGCAGCTTGACCAGGGGCGACGAGCAGTACTTC. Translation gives CASSLTRGDEQYF.

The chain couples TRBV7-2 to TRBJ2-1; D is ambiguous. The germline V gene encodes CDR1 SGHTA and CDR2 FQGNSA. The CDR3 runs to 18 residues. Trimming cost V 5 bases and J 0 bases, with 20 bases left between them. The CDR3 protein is CASSKASIARSSYNEQFF. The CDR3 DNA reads TGTGCCAGCAGCAAAGCCTCGATCGCCCGGAGCTCCTACAATGAGCAGTTCTTC.

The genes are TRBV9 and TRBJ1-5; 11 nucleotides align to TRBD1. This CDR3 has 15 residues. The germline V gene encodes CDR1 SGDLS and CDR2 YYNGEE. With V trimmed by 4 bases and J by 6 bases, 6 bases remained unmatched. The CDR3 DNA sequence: TGTGCCAGCAGCCCTGGACAGGGGGCCTCTCAGCCCCAGCATTTT. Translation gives CASSPGQGASQPQHF.

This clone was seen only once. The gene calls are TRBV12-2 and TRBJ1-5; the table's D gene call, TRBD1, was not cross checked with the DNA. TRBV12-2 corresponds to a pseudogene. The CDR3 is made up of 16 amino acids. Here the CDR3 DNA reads TGTGCAAGTCGCACCATTGGACAGGGAAGAATTCAGCCCCAGCATTTT. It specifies CASRTIGQGRIQPQHF.

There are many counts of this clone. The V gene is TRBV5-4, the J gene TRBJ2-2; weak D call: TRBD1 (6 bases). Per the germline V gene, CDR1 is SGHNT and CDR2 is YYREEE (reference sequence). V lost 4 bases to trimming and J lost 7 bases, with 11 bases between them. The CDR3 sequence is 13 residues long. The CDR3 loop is CASSITGIGELFF. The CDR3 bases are TGTGCCAGCAGCATTACAGGGATCGGGGAGCTGTTTTTT. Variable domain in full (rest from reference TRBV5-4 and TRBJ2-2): ETGVTQSPTHLIKTRGQQVTLRCSSQSGHNTVSWYQQALGQGPQFIFQYYREEENGRGNFPPRFSGLQFPNYSSELNVNALELDDSALYLCASSITGIGELFFGEGSRLTVL.

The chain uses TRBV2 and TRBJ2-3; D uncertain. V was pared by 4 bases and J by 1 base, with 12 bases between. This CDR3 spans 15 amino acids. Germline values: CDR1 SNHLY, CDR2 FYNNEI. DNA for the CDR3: TGTGCCAGCAGTGTTTGGGCACCTGGCACAGATACGCAGTATTTT. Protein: CASSVWAPGTDTQYF.